This T cell receptor (beta chain) was profiled in a study of T cells in Graves' hyperthyroidism and ophthalmopathy. The germline CDR1 and CDR2 sequences are SGHTA and FQGTGA. This CDR3 is built from 16 residues. The J segment lost 5 bases and the V segment lost 3 bases, leaving 5 bases of the junction unmatched. The study defined stable Graves' hyperthyroidism as no ophthalmopathy progression within 18 months. Clinical symptoms, serum thyroxine, TRAb, thyroid ultrasound and orbital computed tomography informed diagnoses. Fresh peripheral blood, around 9.3 ml, was the source of the PBMCs. This clonotype came up a few times. What it binds is unknown. Amplification targeted TCR beta CDR3 regions from RNA transcripts. RT-PCR in the first round (using the HTBI primer set) targeted the TCR CDR3. From the multiplex PCR reads, TCRdb called clonotypes with MiXCR, one entry per CDR3 protein. Among about 380,000 distinct CDR3 sequences listed, approximately 15% were seen once.

Overall study findings and caveats: In blood, most of the thyroid clonotypes expanded above 0.001 were also present.

The receptor comes from a woman aged 60-70 years with Graves' hyperthyroidism. The sequencing input was blood. The rearrangement uses TRBV7-3 and TRBJ2-5; 14 nucleotides agree with TRBD2. The CDR3 DNA follows: TGTGCCAGCAGCTTCGGGACTAGCGGGAGAGGGGAGACCCAGTACTTC. Translated, it gives CASSFGTSGRGETQYF.